The T cell receptor beta chain described here comes from a study of blood T cell repertoires in COVID-19. With 4 bases clipped from V and 4 bases from J, the junction kept 9 bases outside the gene matches. Per the germline V gene, CDR1 is KGHSH and CDR2 is LQKENI. The CDR3 totals 15 residues. Clones were sequenced by immunoSEQ multiplex PCR, and TCRdb holds only the in-frame ones, with some missing. The repertoire consists of 60,000 to 75,000 clones, with 60% to 85% occurring once and the leading ten covering 50% to 55%. The TCR originated in a woman aged 80 or over with acute or convalescent COVID-19. V usage is TRBV18 and J usage is TRBJ2-7; 8 nucleotides agree with TRBD1. Sample: peripheral blood. The CDR3, as DNA: TGTGCCAGCTCACTATCAGGACAGGGACTTTACGAGCAGTACTTC. It specifies CASSLSGQGLYEQYF.